Listed below are T cell receptor beta chains from one sample, sequenced in a study of post-analysis software for immune sequencing data. TCRdb independently ran MiXCR on the PCR reads; one entry per CDR3 protein. The sample shows about 820,000 distinct CDR3 sequences, under 70% of them seen only once. The sequencing sample was made of blood. The origin of the receptors is a girl aged 5-17 years with multiple sclerosis. CDR3s include the opening cysteine and the closing phenylalanine or tryptophan. Each record gives: CDR3 length, D gene, V gene, clone size, J gene, CDR3 protein, CDR3 DNA. The D gene is left open where the match is weak. A clone size is listed for some rows: how often the clone was seen (once, few, many), or a class if it is expanded.

>18|TRBD2|TRBV7-9|.|TRBJ2-1
CASTRVGLAGGPYNEQFF
TGTGCCAGCACCAGGGTGGGGCTAGCGGGAGGGCCCTACAATGAGCAGTTCTTC
>16|.|TRBV4-1|.|TRBJ1-5
CASSQDTTPPNQPQHF
TGCGCCAGCAGCCAAGATACGACGCCCCCCAATCAGCCCCAGCATTTT
>13|.|TRBV20-1|few|TRBJ2-5
CSASGVNEVTQYF
TGCAGTGCTAGTGGAGTAAATGAGGTGACCCAGTACTTC
>16|TRBD2|TRBV4-1|few|TRBJ2-7
CASSQDLTGGPYEQYF
TGCGCCAGCAGCCAAGATCTAACGGGAGGTCCCTACGAGCAGTACTTC
>16|.|TRBV6-4|.|TRBJ2-1
CASSDSTGGGTDTQFF
TGTGCCAGCAGTGACTCAACTGGAGGTGGCACAGATACGCAGTTCTTC
>12|.|TRBV20-1|once|TRBJ1-2
CSAVDSGRGYTF
TGCAGTGCTGTGGACAGCGGCCGGGGCTACACCTTC
>13|.|TRBV7-9|few|TRBJ2-3
CASSFQSTDTQYF
TGTGCCAGCAGCTTTCAGAGCACAGATACGCAGTATTTT
>15|.|TRBV5-1|.|TRBJ2-1
CASSSRRSSYNEQFF
TGCGCCAGCAGCTCACGGCGCTCGTCCTACAATGAGCAGTTCTTT
>15|TRBD1|TRBV20-1|many|TRBJ2-1
CSARADRESYNEQFF
TGCAGTGCTAGAGCGGACAGGGAATCCTACAATGAGCAGTTCTTC
>15|.|TRBV27|.|TRBJ1-2
CASSFSSTANYGYTF
TGTGCCAGCAGTTTTTCCTCGACAGCTAACTATGGCTACACCTTC
>14|.|TRBV10-3|few|TRBJ2-6
CAISQGAEANVLTF
TGTGCCATCAGCCAAGGGGCGGAGGCCAACGTCCTGACTTTC
>13|TRBD1|TRBV5-1|.|TRBJ1-1
CASSFRGPTEVFF
TGCGCCAGCAGCTTTAGGGGGCCCACTGAAGTTTTCTTT
>13|TRBD2|TRBV11-2|.|TRBJ2-1
CASSLQAGVVQFF
TGTGCCAGCAGCTTACAAGCGGGAGTTGTGCAGTTCTTC
>18|.|TRBV10-3|.|TRBJ2-4
CAISESTVRELAKNIQYF
TGTGCCATCAGTGAGTCGACGGTCCGGGAACTAGCCAAAAACATTCAGTACTTC
>11|TRBD1|TRBV12-3/TRBV12-4|.|TRBJ2-1
CASSDRGKQFF
TGTGCCAGCAGCGACAGGGGGAAGCAGTTCTTC
>16|TRBD1|TRBV9|.|TRBJ2-5
CASSVDGTGLGETQYF
TGTGCCAGCAGCGTGGACGGGACAGGGCTTGGAGAGACCCAGTACTTC